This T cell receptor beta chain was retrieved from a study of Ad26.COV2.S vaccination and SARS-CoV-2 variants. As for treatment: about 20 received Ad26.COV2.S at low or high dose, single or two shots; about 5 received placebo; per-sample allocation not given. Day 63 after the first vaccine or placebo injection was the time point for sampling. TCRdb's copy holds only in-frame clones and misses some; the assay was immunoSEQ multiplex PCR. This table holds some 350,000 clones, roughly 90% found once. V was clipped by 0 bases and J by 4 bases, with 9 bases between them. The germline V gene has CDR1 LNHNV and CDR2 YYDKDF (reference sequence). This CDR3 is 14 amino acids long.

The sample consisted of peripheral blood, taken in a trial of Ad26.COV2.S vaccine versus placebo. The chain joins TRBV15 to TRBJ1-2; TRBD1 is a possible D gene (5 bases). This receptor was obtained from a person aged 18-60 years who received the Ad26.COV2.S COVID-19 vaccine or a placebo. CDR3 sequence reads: CATSRDGASYGYTF. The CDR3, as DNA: TGTGCCACCAGCAGAGATGGGGCATCCTATGGCTACACCTTC.